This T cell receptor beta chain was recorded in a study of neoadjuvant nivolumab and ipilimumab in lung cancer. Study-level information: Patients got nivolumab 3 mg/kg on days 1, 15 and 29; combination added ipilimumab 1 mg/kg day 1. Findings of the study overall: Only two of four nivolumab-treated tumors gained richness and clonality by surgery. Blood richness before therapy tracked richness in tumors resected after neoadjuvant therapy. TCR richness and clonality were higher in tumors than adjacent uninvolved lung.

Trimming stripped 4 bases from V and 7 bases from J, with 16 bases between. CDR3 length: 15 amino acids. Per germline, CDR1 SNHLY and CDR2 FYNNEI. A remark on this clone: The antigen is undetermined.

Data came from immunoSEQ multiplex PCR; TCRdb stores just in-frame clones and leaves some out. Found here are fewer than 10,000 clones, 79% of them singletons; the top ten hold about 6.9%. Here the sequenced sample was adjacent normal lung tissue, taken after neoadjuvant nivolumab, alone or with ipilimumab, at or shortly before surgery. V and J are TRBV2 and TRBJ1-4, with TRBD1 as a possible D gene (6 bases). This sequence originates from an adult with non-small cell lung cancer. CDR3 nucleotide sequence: TGTGCCAGCAGTGTTATCAGGGGCGGCGGTGAAAAACTGTTTTTT. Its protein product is CASSVIRGGGEKLFF. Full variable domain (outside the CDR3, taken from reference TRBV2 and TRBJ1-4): EPEVTQTPSHQVTQMGQEVILRCVPISNHLYFYWYRQILGQKVEFLVSFYNNEISEKSEIFDDQFSVERPDGSNFTLKIRSTKLEDSAMYFCASSVIRGGGEKLFFGSGTQLSVL.